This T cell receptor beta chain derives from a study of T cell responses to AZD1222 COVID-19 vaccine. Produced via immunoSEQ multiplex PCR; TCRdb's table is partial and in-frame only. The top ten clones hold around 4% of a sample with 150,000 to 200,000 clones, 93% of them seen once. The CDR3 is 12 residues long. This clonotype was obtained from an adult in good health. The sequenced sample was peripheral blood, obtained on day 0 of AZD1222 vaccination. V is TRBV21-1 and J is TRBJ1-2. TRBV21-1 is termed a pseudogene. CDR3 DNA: TGTGCCAGCAGCAAAAGGAATCGTGGCTACACCTTC. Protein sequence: CASSKRNRGYTF.